The 13 T cell receptor beta chains presented below share a single source sample, sequenced in a study of molecular identifiers for immune sequencing clone quantification. TCRdb reprocessed the PCR reads with MiXCR, giving one entry per CDR3 protein. The profile covers about half a million distinct CDR3 sequences, with around 25% appearing a single time and approximately 0.76% taken by the ten largest. Sequencing was done on a sample of naive CD8+ T cells from blood, with Jurkat cell RNA spiked in. Subset defined: FACS-sorted CD8+CD4-CCR7+CD45RA+ naive T cells. The receptors originated from a human donor in good health. Some libraries in this study had Jurkat cell RNA spiked in.

Worth noting for this clonotype: This may stem from a read error, because a much larger clone lies one nucleotide away. The rearrangement uses TRBV5-3 and TRBJ2-7; the D gene is possibly TRBD1 (5 bases). TRBV5-3 belongs to the ORF category, with a function that is uncertain. This CDR3 region has 14 residues. V shed 8 bases and J shed 3 bases, with 18 bases lying between them. CDR3 in amino acids: CASSPSDNVYEQYF. As DNA, the CDR3 is TGTGCCAGCAGCCCTTCGGACAATGTCTACGAGCAGTACTTC.

This clonotype was counted at least ten times. J is TRBJ1-5 and V is TRBV12-3 or TRBV12-4, with unresolved D. Trimming removed 6 bases at V and 7 bases at J, with 13 bases between. This CDR3 is 13 amino acids long. The DNA of the CDR3 is TGTGCCAGCAGCTCGACCCTAAGACAGCCCCAGCATTTT. Encoded protein: CASSSTLRQPQHF.

This clonotype has more than one count but fewer than ten. This CDR3 fails to terminate in the conserved phenylalanine or tryptophan, so it likely reflects a read error. The V gene is TRBV7-9, the J gene TRBJ2-3; TRBD2 agrees at 11 bases. The V and J ends lost 5 bases and 1 base, in that order; junction bases with no gene match: 2. CDR1 and CDR2 from the germline V gene are SEHNR and FQNEAQ (reference sequence). CDR3 length equals 15 residues. CDR3 sequence (DNA): TGTGCCAGCAGCCTGACTAGCGGGGGCACAGATACGCAGTATTCT. This sequence encodes CASSLTSGGTDTQYS.

With respect to this clonotype: The CDR3 does not end in the conserved phenylalanine or tryptophan, so this is likely a read error. The chain employs TRBV9 and TRBJ2-7; no reliable D call. V shed 0 bases and J shed 3 bases, with 7 bases lying between them. Germline V gene data show CDR1 as SGDLS and CDR2 as YYNGEE. There are 13 residues in the CDR3. The CDR3 nucleotides read TGTGCCAGCAGCGTAGGGGTTGGCTACGAGCAGTACCTC. It specifies CASSVGVGYEQYL.

About this clonotype itself: This may be a read error, as it is one base from a much larger clone. The conserved phenylalanine or tryptophan normally closing the CDR3 is absent here, so this likely arose from a read error. The genes are TRBV10-2 and TRBJ1-1; 8 bases are shared with TRBD1. This CDR3 is 14 amino acids long. Trimming removed 4 bases from V and 0 bases from J; junction bases left unmatched: 1. CDR1 WSHSY and CDR2 SAAADI come from the germline V gene. The CDR3 DNA sequence: TGCGCCAGCAGTGGGGGACAGGTGAACACTGAAGCTTTCTCT. Encoded protein: CASSGGQVNTEAFS.

The V gene is TRBV30, the J gene TRBJ2-2; 10 nucleotides line up with TRBD2. The germline CDR1 and CDR2 sequences are GTSNPN and SVGIG (reference sequence). The ends lost 2 bases at V and 4 bases at J; junction bases unmatched: 1. The length of the CDR3 is 14 residues. This chain's CDR3 is CAWSRLAGTGELFF. The DNA of the CDR3 is TGTGCCTGGAGTAGACTAGCGGGCACCGGGGAGCTGTTTTTT.

The chain carries TRBV27 and TRBJ2-7; TRBD1 might be the D (6 bases). V lost 1 base and J 9 bases, leaving 19 bases between the germline ends. The length of the CDR3 is 15 residues. Germline V gene data show CDR1 as MNHEY and CDR2 as SMNVEV (reference sequence). CDR3 protein: CASSLYVGTTARQYF. CDR3 in DNA: TGTGCCAGCAGTTTATATGTTGGGACAACGGCTCGGCAGTACTTC.

CDR3 sequence (DNA): TGTGCCAGCAGTTCAAGTGGGGCTGAAGCTTTCTTT. Its translation: CASSSSGAEAFF. The chain joins TRBV11-3 to TRBJ1-1; D ambiguous. Trimming took 6 bases from V and 6 from J, leaving 11 bases between them. Germline V gene sequence: CDR1 SGHNT, CDR2 YENEEA. The CDR3 covers 12 residues. The complete variable domain, with remaining parts taken from reference TRBV11-3 and TRBJ1-1, reads EAGVVQSPRYKIIEKKQPVAFWCNPISGHNTLYWYLQNLGQGPELLIRYENEEAVDDSQLPKDRFSAERLKGVDSTLKIQPAELGDSAVYLCASSSSGAEAFFGQGTRLTVV.

V is TRBV11-2 and J is TRBJ2-2; D assignment may be TRBD1 or TRBD2 (5 bases each). With 2 bases removed from V and 6 bases from J, the gap between germline ends came to 7 bases. The CDR3 totals 13 residues. In germline, CDR1 is SGHAT, CDR2 FQNNGV. The CDR3 coding sequence is TGTGCCAGCAGCTTATGGGGGTCCGGGGAGCTGTTTTTT. This translates into CASSLWGSGELFF. Based on the CDR3 plus reference TRBV11-2 and TRBJ2-2, the full variable domain is EAGVAQSPRYKIIEKRQSVAFWCNPISGHATLYWYQQILGQGPKLLIQFQNNGVVDDSQLPKDRFSAERLKGVDSTLKIQPAKLEDSAVYLCASSLWGSGELFFGEGSRLTVL.

In regard to this clonotype: Compared with germline, one end of the junction differs, possibly owing to a read error. The chain couples TRBV18 to TRBJ2-7; a possible D gene is TRBD1 (6 bases). CDR3 length: 14 amino acids. Germline V gives CDR1 KGHSH, CDR2 LQKENI. The CDR3 loop is CASSPQGQPYGQYF. CDR3 nucleotides: TGTGCCAGCTCACCTCAAGGACAGCCATACGGGCAGTACTTC.

Concerning this clonotype itself: Being one base from a much bigger clone, this may be a read error. The chain links TRBV28 to TRBJ2-5, with 8 nucleotides matching TRBD2. The CDR3 spans 15 residues. Germline V gives CDR1 MDHEN, CDR2 SYDVKM. CDR3 in amino acids: CANSLVAGGPETQYF. In DNA form, the CDR3 reads TGTGCCAACAGTTTAGTGGCGGGAGGTCCCGAGACCCAGTACTTC.

There are many counts of this clonotype. The chain combines TRBV18 with TRBJ1-1, with TRBD1 as a possible D gene (6 bases). Germline assignment: CDR1 KGHSH and CDR2 LQKENI. The CDR3 totals 13 residues. V lost 0 bases to trimming and J lost 8 bases, with 10 bases between them. In DNA, the CDR3 is TGTGCCAGCTCACCACCTGGGGGCTTGGAAGCTTTCTTT. Translation gives CASSPPGGLEAFF.

The chain uses TRBV11-2 and TRBJ2-3; D remains unclear. CDR1 and CDR2 (germline): SGHAT, FQNNGV. The CDR3 has 15 residues. The V gene lost 1 base and the J gene lost 10 bases, with 18 bases spanning the gap. The CDR3 reads CASSLAQPSMTAQYF. CDR3 nucleotides: TGTGCCAGCAGCTTAGCTCAGCCCTCCATGACGGCGCAGTATTTT.